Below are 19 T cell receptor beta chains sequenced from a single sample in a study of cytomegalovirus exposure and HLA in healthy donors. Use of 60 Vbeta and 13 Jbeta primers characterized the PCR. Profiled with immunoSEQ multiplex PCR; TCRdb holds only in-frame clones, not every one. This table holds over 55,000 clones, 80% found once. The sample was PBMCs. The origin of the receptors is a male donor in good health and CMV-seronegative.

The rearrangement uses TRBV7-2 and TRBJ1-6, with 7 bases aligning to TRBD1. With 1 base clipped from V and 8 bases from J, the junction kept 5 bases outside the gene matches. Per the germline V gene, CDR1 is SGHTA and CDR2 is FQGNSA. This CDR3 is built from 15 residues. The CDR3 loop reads CASSLGGGEHSPLHF. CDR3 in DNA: TGTGCCAGCAGCTTAGGAGGGGGCGAGCATTCACCCCTCCACTTT.

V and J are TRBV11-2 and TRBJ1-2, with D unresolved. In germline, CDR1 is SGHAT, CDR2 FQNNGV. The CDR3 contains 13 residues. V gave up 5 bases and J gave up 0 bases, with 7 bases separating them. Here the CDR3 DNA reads TGTGCCAGCAGCCCCTCGGCTAACTATGGCTACACCTTC. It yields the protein CASSPSANYGYTF.

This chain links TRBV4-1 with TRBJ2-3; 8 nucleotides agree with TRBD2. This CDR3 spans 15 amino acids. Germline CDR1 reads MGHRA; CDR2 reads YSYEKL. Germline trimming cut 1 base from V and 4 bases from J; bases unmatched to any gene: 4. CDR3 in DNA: TGCGCCAGCAGCCAAGTCGGGGGGGGCGCAGATACGCAGTATTTT. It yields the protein CASSQVGGGADTQYF.

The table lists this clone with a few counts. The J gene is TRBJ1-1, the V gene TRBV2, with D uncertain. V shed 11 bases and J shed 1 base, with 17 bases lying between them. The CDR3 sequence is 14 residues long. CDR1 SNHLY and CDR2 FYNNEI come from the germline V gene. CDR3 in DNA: TGTGCCGCAACAGCCTACCTAAGGAACACTGAAGCTTTCTTT. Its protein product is CAATAYLRNTEAFF.

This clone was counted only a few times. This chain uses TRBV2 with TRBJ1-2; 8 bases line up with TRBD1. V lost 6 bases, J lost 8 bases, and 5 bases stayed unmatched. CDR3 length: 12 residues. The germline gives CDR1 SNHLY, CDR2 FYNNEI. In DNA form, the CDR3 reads TGTGCCAGCAGGCCAGGGGGCGCCGGCTACACCTTC. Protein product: CASRPGGAGYTF.

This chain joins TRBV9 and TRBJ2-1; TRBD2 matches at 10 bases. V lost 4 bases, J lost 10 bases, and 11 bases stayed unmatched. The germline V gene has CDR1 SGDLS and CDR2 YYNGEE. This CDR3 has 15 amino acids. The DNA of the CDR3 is TGTGCCAGCAGCCCGGGACTAGCGCCGGACCCGGAGCAGTTCTTC. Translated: CASSPGLAPDPEQFF.

DNA for the CDR3: TGCGCCAGCAGCCAAGCAATGACCATGCGCCCCGACAGGGGGCTAAATCAGCCCCAGCATTTT. This gives the protein CASSQAMTMRPDRGLNQPQHF. V is TRBV4-1 and J is TRBJ1-5; 10 bases fit TRBD1. The trim removed 1 base at V and 4 bases at J, leaving 19 bases unmatched. The CDR3 is 21 residues long. Germline V CDR1 and CDR2: MGHRA, YSYEKL.

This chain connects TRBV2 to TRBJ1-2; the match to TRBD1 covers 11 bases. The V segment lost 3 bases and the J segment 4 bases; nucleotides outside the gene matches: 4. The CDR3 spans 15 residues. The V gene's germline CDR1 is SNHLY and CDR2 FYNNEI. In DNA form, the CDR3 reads TGTGCCAGCAGTGAGCGGACAGGGGGCTTCTATGGCTACACCTTC. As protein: CASSERTGGFYGYTF.

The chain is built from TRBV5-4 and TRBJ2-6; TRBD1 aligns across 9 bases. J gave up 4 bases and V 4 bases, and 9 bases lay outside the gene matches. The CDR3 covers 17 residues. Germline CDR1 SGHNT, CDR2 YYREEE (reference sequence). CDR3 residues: CASSADRGLLGANVLTF. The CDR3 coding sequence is TGTGCCAGCAGCGCGGACAGGGGCCTTCTGGGGGCCAACGTCCTGACTTTC.

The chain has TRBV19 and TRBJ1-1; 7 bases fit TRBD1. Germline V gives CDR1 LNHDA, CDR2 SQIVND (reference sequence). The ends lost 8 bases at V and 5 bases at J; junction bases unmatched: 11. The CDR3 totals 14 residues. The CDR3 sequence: CASSLQGLRTEAFF. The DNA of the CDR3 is TGTGCCAGTTCCCTACAGGGGTTGAGGACTGAAGCTTTCTTT.

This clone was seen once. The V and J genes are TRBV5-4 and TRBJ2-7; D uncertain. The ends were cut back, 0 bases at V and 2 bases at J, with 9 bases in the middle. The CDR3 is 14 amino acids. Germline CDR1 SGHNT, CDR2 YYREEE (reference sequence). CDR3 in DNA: TGTGCCAGCAGCTTGGACACCCTCACCTACGAGCAGTACTTC. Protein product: CASSLDTLTYEQYF.

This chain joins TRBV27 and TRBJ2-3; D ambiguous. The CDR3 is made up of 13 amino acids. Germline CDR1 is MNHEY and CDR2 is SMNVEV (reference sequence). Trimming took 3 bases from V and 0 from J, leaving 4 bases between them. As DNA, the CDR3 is TGTGCCAGCAGTTTGACTAGCACAGATACGCAGTATTTT. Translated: CASSLTSTDTQYF.

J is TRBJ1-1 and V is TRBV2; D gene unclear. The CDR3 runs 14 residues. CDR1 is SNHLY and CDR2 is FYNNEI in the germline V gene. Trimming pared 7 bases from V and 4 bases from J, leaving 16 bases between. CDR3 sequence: CASKEGSPVTEAFF. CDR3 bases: TGTGCCAGCAAGGAGGGCAGCCCGGTCACTGAAGCTTTCTTT.

The CDR3 region is CASRSRVPYEQYF. The CDR3 DNA is TGTGCCAGCAGGTCGAGGGTCCCCTACGAGCAGTACTTC. The chain couples TRBV2 to TRBJ2-7, with a weak D call TRBD2 (5 bases). The CDR3 consists of 13 residues. Trimming took off 6 bases at V and 2 bases at J, with 11 bases between the two ends. Germline assignment: CDR1 SNHLY and CDR2 FYNNEI.

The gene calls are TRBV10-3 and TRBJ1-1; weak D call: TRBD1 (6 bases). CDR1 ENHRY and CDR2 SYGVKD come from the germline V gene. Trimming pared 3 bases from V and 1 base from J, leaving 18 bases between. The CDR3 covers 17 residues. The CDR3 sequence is CAISDLHTGHQNTEAFF. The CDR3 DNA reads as TGTGCCATCAGTGATCTACATACGGGACACCAGAACACTGAAGCTTTCTTT.

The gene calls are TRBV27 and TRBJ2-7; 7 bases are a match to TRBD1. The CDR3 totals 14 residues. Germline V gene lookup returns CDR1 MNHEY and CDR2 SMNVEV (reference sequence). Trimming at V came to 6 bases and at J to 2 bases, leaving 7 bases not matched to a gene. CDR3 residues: CASSVRQGAYEQYF. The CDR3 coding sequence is TGTGCCAGCAGCGTTCGTCAGGGGGCCTACGAGCAGTACTTC.

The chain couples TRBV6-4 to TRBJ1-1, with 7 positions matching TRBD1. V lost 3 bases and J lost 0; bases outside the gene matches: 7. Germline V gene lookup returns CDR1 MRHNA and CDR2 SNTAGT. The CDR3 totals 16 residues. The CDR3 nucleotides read TGTGCCAGCAGTGAGTCGGGACAGCTTATGAACACTGAAGCTTTCTTT. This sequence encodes CASSESGQLMNTEAFF.

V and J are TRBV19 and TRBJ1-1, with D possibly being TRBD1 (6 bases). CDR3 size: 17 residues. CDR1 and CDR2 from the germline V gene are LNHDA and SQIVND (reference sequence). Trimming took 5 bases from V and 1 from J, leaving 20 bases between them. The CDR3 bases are TGTGCCAGTAGTGGCCTTACATTATTACAGGGGAACACTGAAGCTTTCTTT. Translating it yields CASSGLTLLQGNTEAFF.

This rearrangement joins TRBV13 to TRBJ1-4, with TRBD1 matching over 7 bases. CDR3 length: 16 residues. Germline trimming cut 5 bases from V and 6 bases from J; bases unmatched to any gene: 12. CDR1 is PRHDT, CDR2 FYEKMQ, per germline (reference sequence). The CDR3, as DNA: TGTGCCAGCAGCCCAATGGGGACAGTCGGTGATGAAAAACTGTTTTTT. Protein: CASSPMGTVGDEKLFF.